This is a list of T cell receptor beta chains from one sample in a study of regulatory T cells in long-lasting Graves disease. TCRdb passed the multiplex PCR reads through MiXCR, listing each CDR3 protein once. Among 350,000 to 500,000 distinct CDR3 sequences, around 17% were seen once, and the ten largest hold around 23%. The sample also formed part of further work on T cells in Graves' hyperthyroidism and ophthalmopathy.

The sequences come from peripheral blood mononuclear cells (PBMCs), collected at new diagnosis, from a patient treated with antithyroid drugs. These receptors were obtained from a woman between 18 and 29 years old with Graves disease. The conserved cysteine and the conserved F or W are not part of the CDR3 here.

J gene	V gene	CDR3 length	CDR3 protein
TRBJ2-5	TRBV12-3/TRBV12-4	12	ASSWGQGAETQY
TRBJ2-7	TRBV30	15	AWSVRGASGSWFAQY
TRBJ2-3	TRBV7-2	10	ASSRFTDTQY
TRBJ2-5	TRBV5-4	12	ASSVGGYQETQY
TRBJ2-1	TRBV12-3/TRBV12-4	16	ASSLPRRLAGANNEQF
TRBJ2-2	TRBV19	10	ASIGWPGELF
TRBJ2-7	TRBV4-1	11	ASSQVREPEQY
TRBJ2-4	TRBV12-3/TRBV12-4	12	ASSTDRAGNIQY
TRBJ1-1	TRBV24-1	11	ATSGFGNTEAF
TRBJ2-3	TRBV28	16	ASSSIHQSGGWLYTQY
TRBJ1-2	TRBV7-2	10	ASSLEGAGYT
TRBJ1-1	TRBV11-1	11	ASSRVLGTEAF
TRBJ2-1	TRBV6-1	12	ASKPQRGYNEQF
TRBJ2-2	TRBV28	13	ASSLAGGLTGELF
TRBJ2-1	TRBV6-1	15	ASSTRRTSGLYNEQF
TRBJ1-2	TRBV7-8	12	ASSLAEFGNGYT
TRBJ1-1	TRBV6-9	11	ASSYGQGPEAF
TRBJ2-7	TRBV3-1	13	ASSQGPGGQREQY
TRBJ2-1	TRBV29-1	10	SAEVGVNEQF
TRBJ2-7	TRBV2	13	ASSERLAGTYEQY
TRBJ1-5	TRBV28	14	ASRLPLGGSNQPQH
TRBJ2-7	TRBV28	15	ASSFGEWTSGSYEQY